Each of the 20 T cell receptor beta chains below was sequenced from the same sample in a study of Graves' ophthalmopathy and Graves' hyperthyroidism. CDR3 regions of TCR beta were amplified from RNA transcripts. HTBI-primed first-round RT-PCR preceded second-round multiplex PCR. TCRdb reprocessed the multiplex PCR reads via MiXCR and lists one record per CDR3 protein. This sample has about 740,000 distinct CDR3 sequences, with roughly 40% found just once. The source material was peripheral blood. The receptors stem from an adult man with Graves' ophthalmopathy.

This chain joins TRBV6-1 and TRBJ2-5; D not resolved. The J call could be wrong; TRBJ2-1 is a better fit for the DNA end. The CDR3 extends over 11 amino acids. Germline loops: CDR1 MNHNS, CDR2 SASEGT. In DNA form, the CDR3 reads TGTGCCAGCAGTCCTAAGGTGGAGCAGTTCTTC. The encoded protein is CASSPKVEQFF.

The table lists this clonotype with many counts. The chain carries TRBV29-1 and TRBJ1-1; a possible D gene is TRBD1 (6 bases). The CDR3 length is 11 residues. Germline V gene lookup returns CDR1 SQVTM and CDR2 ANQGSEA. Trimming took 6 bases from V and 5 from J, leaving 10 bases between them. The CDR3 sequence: CSVQGGTEAFF. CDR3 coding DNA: TGCAGCGTCCAAGGGGGGACTGAAGCTTTCTTT.

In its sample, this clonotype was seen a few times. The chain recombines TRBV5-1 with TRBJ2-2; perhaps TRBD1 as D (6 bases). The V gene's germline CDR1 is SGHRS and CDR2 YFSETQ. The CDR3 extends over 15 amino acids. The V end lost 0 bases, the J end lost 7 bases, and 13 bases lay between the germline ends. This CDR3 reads CASSLATRGSGELFF. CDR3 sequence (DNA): TGCGCCAGCAGCTTGGCCACCAGGGGCAGCGGGGAGCTGTTTTTT. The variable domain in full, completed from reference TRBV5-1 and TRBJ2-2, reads KAGVTQTPRYLIKTRGQQVTLSCSPISGHRSVSWYQQTPGQGLQFLFEYFSETQRNKGNFPGRFSGRQFSNSRSEMNVSTLELGDSALYLCASSLATRGSGELFFGEGSRLTVL.

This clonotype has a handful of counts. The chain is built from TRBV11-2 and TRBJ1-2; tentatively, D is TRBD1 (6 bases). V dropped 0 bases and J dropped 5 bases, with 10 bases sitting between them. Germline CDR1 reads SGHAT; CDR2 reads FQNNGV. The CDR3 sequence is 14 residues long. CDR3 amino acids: CASSLDGGLYGYTF. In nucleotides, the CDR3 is TGTGCCAGCAGCTTAGACGGGGGGCTTTATGGCTACACCTTC. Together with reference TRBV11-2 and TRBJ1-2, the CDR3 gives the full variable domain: EAGVAQSPRYKIIEKRQSVAFWCNPISGHATLYWYQQILGQGPKLLIQFQNNGVVDDSQLPKDRFSAERLKGVDSTLKIQPAKLEDSAVYLCASSLDGGLYGYTFGSGTRLTVV.

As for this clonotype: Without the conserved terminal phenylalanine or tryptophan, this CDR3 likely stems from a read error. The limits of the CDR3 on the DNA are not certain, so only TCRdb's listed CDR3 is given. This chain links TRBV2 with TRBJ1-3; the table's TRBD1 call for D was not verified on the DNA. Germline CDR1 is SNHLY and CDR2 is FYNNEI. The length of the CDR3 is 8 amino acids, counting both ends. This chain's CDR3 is CASSTGAY.

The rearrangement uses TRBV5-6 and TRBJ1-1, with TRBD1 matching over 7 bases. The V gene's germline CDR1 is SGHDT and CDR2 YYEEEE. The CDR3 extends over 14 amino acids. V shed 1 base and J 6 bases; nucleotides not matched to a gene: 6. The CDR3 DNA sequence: TGTGCCAGCAGCTTGAAGGGGGCGGGGGCTGAAGCTTTCTTT. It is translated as CASSLKGAGAEAFF.

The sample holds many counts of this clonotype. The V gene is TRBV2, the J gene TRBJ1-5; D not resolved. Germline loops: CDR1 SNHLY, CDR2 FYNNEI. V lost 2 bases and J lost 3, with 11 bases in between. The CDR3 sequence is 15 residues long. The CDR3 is CASSELGVPNQPQHF. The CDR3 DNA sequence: TGTGCCAGCAGTGAACTTGGTGTCCCCAATCAGCCCCAGCATTTT.

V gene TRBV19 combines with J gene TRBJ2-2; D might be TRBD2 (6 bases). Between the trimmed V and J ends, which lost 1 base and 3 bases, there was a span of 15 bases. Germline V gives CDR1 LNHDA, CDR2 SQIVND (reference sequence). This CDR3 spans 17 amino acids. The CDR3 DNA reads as TGTGCCAGTAGTATAGGGTTCGGGACTCTACACACCGGGGAGCTGTTTTTT. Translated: CASSIGFGTLHTGELFF.

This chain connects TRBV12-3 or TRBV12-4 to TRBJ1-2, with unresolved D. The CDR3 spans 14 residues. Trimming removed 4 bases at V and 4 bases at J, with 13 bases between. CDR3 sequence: CASSSLGSLYGYTF. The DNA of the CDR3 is TGTGCCAGCAGTTCTTTAGGGTCTCTCTATGGCTACACCTTC.

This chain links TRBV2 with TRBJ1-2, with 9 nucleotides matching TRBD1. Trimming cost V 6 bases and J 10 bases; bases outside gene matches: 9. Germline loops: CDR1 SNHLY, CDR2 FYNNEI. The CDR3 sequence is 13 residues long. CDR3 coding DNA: TGTGCCAGCAGCGTAGGGGACAGGGAGAACTACACCTTC. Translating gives CASSVGDRENYTF.

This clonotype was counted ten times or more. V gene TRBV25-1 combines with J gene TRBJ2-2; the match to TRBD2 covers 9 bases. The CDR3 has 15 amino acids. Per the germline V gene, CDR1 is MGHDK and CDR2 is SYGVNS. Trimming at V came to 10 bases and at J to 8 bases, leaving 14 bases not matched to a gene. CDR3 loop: CATNSGTSISGELFF. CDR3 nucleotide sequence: TGTGCCACGAATTCCGGGACTAGCATATCGGGGGAGCTGTTTTTT.

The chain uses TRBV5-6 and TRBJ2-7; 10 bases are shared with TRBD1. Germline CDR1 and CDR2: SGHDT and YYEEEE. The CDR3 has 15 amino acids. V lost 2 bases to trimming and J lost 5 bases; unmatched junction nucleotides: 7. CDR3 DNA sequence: TGTGCCAGCAGCTTCGATGGACAGGGGGGCGACGAGCAGTACTTC. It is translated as CASSFDGQGGDEQYF.

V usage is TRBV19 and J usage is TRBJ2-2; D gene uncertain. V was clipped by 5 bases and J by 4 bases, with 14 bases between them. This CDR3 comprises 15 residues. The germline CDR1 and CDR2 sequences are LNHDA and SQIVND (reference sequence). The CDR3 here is CASSVIKGITGELFF. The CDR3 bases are TGTGCCAGTAGTGTAATTAAAGGGATCACCGGGGAGCTGTTTTTT.

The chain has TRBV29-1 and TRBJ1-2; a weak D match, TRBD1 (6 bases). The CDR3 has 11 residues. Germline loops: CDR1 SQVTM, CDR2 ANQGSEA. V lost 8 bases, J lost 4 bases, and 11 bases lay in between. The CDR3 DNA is TGCAGCTTAGGGGGGACCTATGGCTACACCTTC. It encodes CSLGGTYGYTF. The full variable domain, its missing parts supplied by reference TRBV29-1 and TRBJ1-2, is SAVISQKPSRDICQRGTSLTIQCQVDSQVTMMFWYRQQPGQSLTLIATANQGSEATYESGFVIDKFPISRPNLTFSTLTVSNMSPEDSSIYLCSLGGTYGYTFGSGTRLTVV.

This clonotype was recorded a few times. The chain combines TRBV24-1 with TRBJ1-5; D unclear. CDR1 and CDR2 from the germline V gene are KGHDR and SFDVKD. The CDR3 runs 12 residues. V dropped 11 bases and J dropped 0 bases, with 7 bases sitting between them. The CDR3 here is CARNYSNQPQHF. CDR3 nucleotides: TGTGCCAGGAATTATAGCAATCAGCCCCAGCATTTT.

In nucleotides, the CDR3 is TGTGCCAGCAGACGAGGACAGGGGGCGGGTCAGCCCCAGCATTTT. The encoded protein is CASRRGQGAGQPQHF. The genes are TRBV12-3 or TRBV12-4 and TRBJ1-5; 11 positions match TRBD1. Germline trimming cut 6 bases from V and 6 bases from J; bases unmatched to any gene: 7. CDR3 length: 15 residues.

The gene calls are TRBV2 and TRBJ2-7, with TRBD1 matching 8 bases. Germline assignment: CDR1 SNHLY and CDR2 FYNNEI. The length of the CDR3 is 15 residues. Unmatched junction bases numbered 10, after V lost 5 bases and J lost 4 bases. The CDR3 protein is CASSYGAGGKYEQYF. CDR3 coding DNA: TGTGCCAGCAGTTACGGGGCAGGGGGCAAGTACGAGCAGTACTTC. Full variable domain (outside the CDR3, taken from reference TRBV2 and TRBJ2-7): EPEVTQTPSHQVTQMGQEVILRCVPISNHLYFYWYRQILGQKVEFLVSFYNNEISEKSEIFDDQFSVERPDGSNFTLKIRSTKLEDSAMYFCASSYGAGGKYEQYFGPGTRLTVT.

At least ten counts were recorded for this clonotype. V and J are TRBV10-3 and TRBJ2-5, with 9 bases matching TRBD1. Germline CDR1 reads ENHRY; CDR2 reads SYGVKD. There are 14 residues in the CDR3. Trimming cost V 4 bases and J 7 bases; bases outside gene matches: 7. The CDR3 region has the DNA TGTGCCATCAGTGTCGGGGGGACAGGGACGACCCAGTACTTC. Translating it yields CAISVGGTGTTQYF.

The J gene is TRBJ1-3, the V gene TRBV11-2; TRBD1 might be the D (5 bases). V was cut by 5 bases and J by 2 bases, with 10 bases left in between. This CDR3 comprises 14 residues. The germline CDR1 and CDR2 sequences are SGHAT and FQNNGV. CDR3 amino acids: CASSTGGPGNTIYF. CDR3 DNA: TGTGCCAGCAGCACGGGGGGTCCTGGAAACACCATATATTTT. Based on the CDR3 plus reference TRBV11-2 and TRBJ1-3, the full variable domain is EAGVAQSPRYKIIEKRQSVAFWCNPISGHATLYWYQQILGQGPKLLIQFQNNGVVDDSQLPKDRFSAERLKGVDSTLKIQPAKLEDSAVYLCASSTGGPGNTIYFGEGSWLTVV.

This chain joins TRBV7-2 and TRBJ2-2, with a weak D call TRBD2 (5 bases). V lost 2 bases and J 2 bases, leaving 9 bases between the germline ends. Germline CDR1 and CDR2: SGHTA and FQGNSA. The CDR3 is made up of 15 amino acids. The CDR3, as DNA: TGTGCCAGCAGCTTAACCCGGGATAACACCGGGGAGCTGTTTTTT. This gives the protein CASSLTRDNTGELFF.